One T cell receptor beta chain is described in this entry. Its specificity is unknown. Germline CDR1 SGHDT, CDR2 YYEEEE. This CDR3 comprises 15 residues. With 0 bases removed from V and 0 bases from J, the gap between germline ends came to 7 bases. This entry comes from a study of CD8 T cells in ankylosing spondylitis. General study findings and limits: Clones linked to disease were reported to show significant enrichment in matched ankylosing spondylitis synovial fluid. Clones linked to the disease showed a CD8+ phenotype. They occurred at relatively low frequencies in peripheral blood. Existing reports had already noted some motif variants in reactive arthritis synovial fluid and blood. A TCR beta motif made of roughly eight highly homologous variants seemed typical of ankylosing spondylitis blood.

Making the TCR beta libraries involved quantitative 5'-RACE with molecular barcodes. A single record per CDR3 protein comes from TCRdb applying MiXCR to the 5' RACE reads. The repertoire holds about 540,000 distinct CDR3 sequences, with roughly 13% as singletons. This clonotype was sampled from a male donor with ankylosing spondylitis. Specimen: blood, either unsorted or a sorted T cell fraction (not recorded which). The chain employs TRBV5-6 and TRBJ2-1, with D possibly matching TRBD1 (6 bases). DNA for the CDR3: TGTGCCAGCAGCTTGGACAGGGCCTCCTACAATGAGCAGTTCTTC. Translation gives CASSLDRASYNEQFF.